The next 2 T cell receptor beta chains were all read from a single sample in a study of cytomegalovirus exposure and HLA in healthy donors. It was with 60 Vbeta and 13 Jbeta primers that the PCR ran. The table came from immunoSEQ multiplex PCR; TCRdb's copy has only in-frame clones and leaves some out. Counted here are about 140,000 clones, 76% occurring once; the ten biggest clones make up approximately 4%. Sequenced material: PBMCs. Source of these receptors: a man between 18 and 35 years old in good health and CMV-seronegative.

This chain joins TRBV13 and TRBJ2-3; 8 bases align to TRBD2. The CDR3 contains 17 residues. V lost 3 bases to trimming and J lost 1 base; unmatched junction nucleotides: 9. Looked up from germline, CDR1 is PRHDT and CDR2 is FYEKMQ (reference sequence). The CDR3 DNA sequence: TGTGCCAGCAGCTTGGGACCGGGGGGGCGTGGCACAGATACGCAGTATTTT. It yields the protein CASSLGPGGRGTDTQYF.

A few counts support this clone. V gene TRBV7-8 combines with J gene TRBJ1-4; 9 nucleotides align to TRBD1. From germline, CDR1 is SGHVS and CDR2 FQNEAQ. V dropped 7 bases and J dropped 8; count of bases not matched to a gene: 8. This CDR3 is 14 amino acids long. For the CDR3, the DNA is TGTGCCAGCACCTCGACAGGGGGGAACGAAAAACTGTTTTTT. It is translated as CASTSTGGNEKLFF.